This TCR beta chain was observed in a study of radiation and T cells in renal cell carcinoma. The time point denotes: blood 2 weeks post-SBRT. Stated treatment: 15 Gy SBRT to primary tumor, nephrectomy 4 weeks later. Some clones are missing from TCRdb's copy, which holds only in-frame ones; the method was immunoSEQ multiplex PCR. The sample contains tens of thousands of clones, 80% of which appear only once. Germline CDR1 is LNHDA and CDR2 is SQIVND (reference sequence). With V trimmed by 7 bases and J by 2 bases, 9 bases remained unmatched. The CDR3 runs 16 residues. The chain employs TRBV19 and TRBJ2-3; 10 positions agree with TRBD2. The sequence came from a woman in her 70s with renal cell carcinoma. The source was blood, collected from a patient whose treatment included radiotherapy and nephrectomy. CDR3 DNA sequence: TGTGCCAGTACCCCTACACTAGCGGGGCCCACAGATACGCAGTATTTT. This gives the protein CASTPTLAGPTDTQYF.